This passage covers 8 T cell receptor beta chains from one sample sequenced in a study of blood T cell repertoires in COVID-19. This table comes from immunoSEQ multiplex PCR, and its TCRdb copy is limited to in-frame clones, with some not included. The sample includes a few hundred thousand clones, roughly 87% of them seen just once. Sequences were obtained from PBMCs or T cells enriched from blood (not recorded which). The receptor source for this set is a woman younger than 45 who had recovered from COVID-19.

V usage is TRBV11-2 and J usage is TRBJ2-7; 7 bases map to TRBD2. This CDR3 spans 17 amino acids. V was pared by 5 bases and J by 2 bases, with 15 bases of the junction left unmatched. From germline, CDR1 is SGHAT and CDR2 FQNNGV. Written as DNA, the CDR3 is TGTGCCAGCAGCCCACTCAAGCGGGCGGGGGTTCCCTACGAGCAGTACTTC. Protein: CASSPLKRAGVPYEQYF.

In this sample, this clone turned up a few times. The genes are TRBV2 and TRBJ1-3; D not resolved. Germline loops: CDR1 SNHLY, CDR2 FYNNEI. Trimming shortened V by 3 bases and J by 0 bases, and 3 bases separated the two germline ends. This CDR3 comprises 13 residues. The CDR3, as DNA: TGTGCCAGCAGTGACAGCTCTGGAAACACCATATATTTT. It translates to CASSDSSGNTIYF.

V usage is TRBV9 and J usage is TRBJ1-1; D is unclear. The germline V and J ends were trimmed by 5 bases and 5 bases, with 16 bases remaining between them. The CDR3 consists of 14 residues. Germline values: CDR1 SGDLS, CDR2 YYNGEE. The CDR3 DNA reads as TGTGCCAGCAGTATTGGATCGGAGAGGACTGAAGCTTTCTTT. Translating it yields CASSIGSERTEAFF.

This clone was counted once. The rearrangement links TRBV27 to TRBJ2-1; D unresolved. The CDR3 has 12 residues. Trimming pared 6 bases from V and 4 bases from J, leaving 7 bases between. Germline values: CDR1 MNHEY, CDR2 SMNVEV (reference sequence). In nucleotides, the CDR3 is TGTGCCAGCAGGGCTGTTTACAATGAGCAGTTCTTC. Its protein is CASRAVYNEQFF.

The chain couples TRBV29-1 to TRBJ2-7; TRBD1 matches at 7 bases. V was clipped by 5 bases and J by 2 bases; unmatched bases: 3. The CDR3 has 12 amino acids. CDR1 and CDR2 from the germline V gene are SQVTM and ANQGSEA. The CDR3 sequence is CSVLGQPYEQYF. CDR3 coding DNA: TGCAGCGTTCTGGGACAGCCCTACGAGCAGTACTTC.

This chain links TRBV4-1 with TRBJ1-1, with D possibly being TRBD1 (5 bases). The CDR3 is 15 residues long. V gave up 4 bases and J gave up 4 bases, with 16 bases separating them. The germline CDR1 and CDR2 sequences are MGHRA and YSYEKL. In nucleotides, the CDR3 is TGCGCCAGCAGCCCGGCCGGGGGGTATGGCACTGAAGCTTTCTTT. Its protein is CASSPAGGYGTEAFF.

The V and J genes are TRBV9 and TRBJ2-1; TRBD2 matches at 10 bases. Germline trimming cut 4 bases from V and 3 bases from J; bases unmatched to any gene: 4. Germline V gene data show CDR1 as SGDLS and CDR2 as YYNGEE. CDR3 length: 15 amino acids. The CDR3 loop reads CASSPTSGNYNEQFF. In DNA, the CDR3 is TGTGCCAGCAGCCCTACTAGCGGGAACTACAATGAGCAGTTCTTC.

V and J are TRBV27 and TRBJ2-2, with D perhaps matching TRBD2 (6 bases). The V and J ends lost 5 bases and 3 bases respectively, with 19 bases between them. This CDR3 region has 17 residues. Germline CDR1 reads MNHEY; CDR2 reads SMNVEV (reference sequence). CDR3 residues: CASSPPYGDFYTGELFF. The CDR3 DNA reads TGTGCCAGCAGTCCCCCCTACGGGGACTTCTACACCGGGGAGCTGTTTTTT.